These 15 T cell receptor beta chains were sequenced from one sample in a study of post-analysis software for immune sequencing data. These receptors' antigens are unknown. Overall study findings and caveats: In patients, roughly 5 TRBV segments were more frequent than in controls, with TRBV5-6, TRBV5-1 and TRBV20-1 among them.

Libraries were made from TCR beta cDNA, and they carried unique molecular identifiers. TCRdb ran MiXCR on the PCR reads and lists one entry per CDR3 protein. The repertoire has hundreds of thousands of distinct CDR3 sequences, approximately 57% of them found once; the top ten carry roughly 4.4%. The sample comprised blood. Source of these receptors: a girl between 10 and 17 years old with multiple sclerosis.

The V call is TRBV6-6, the J call TRBJ1-1, with D maybe TRBD1 (6 bases). The V end was cut by 8 bases, the J end by 1 base, with 11 bases between. This CDR3 contains 13 residues. Germline V CDR1 and CDR2: MNHNY, SVGAGI (reference sequence). CDR3 nucleotide sequence: TGTGCCAGCCCAGGGGACCCGAACACTGAAGCTTTCTTT. This gives the protein CASPGDPNTEAFF.

This chain links TRBV4-1 with TRBJ2-5; 12 positions agree with TRBD2. Per germline, CDR1 MGHRA and CDR2 YSYEKL. With 1 base clipped from V and 4 bases from J, the junction kept 4 bases outside the gene matches. CDR3 length: 16 amino acids. CDR3 region: CASSQGLAGALETQYF. For the CDR3, the DNA is TGCGCCAGCAGCCAAGGACTAGCGGGAGCACTAGAGACCCAGTACTTC.

This clonotype was seen more than once but under ten times. The genes are TRBV20-1 and TRBJ2-4; 8 bases are a match to TRBD2. This CDR3 spans 15 amino acids. Losses at the gene ends were 0 bases for V and 1 base for J; bases not matched to a gene: 2. Germline values: CDR1 DFQATT, CDR2 SNEGSKA (reference sequence). The CDR3 region is CSARDLAGAKNIQYF. The CDR3 nucleotides read TGCAGTGCTAGAGACCTAGCGGGTGCCAAAAACATTCAGTACTTC.

This rearrangement joins TRBV6-1 to TRBJ2-1; D may match TRBD1 or TRBD2 (5 bases each). The V gene's germline CDR1 is MNHNS and CDR2 SASEGT. Trimming stripped 7 bases from V and 0 bases from J, with 13 bases between. CDR3 size: 15 residues. Written as DNA, the CDR3 is TGTGCCAGCAAATGGGGGTCCAGCTCCTACAATGAGCAGTTCTTC. Residues: CASKWGSSSYNEQFF.

CDR3 sequence reads: CATQGVNYGYTF. The CDR3 nucleotides are TGTGCCACCCAGGGGGTAAACTATGGCTACACCTTC. The chain is built from TRBV12-3 or TRBV12-4 and TRBJ1-2; 7 bases match TRBD1. CDR3 length: 12 amino acids. Trimming took 10 bases from V and 2 from J; bases not matched to a gene: 4.

The chain carries TRBV10-1 and TRBJ2-1; tentatively, D is TRBD2 (6 bases). Between the trimmed V and J ends, which lost 0 bases and 4 bases, there was a span of 13 bases. CDR3 length: 16 amino acids. From germline, CDR1 is WNHNN and CDR2 SYGVQD (reference sequence). CDR3 region: CASSESVGLKYNEQFF. As DNA, the CDR3 is TGCGCCAGCAGTGAGTCGGTAGGACTAAAGTACAATGAGCAGTTCTTC.

This clonotype appeared a few times. J is TRBJ2-1 and V is TRBV4-1; TRBD2 matches 8 bases. CDR3 size: 18 residues. Germline lookup yields CDR1 MGHRA and CDR2 YSYEKL. With V trimmed by 1 base and J by 0 bases, 8 bases remained unmatched. The CDR3 loop is CASSQVRAAGGSYNEQFF. The CDR3 DNA follows: TGCGCCAGCAGCCAAGTTCGGGCGGCGGGGGGCTCCTACAATGAGCAGTTCTTC.

Points on this clonotype: One end of the junction fails to match germline, which may point to a read error. V gene TRBV20-1 combines with J gene TRBJ2-7; 7 bases line up with TRBD2. The CDR3 consists of 14 residues. CDR1 is DFQATT, CDR2 SNEGSKA, per germline (reference sequence). CDR3 protein: CSARDSGRVYEQYF. CDR3 bases: TGCAGCGCTAGAGATTCGGGGAGGGTCTACGAGCAGTACTTC.

This clonotype was seen a handful of times. The rearrangement joins TRBV7-9 to TRBJ2-4; maybe TRBD1 (6 bases). The CDR3 runs 18 residues. The V and J ends lost 3 bases and 0 bases respectively, with 18 bases between them. In germline, CDR1 is SEHNR, CDR2 FQNEAQ (reference sequence). The CDR3 here is CASSLNRDTKLAKNIQYF. For the CDR3, the DNA is TGTGCCAGCAGCTTGAACCGGGACACAAAGCTAGCCAAAAACATTCAGTACTTC.

The rearrangement uses TRBV27 and TRBJ1-1; 8 bases are a match to TRBD1. CDR1 and CDR2 (germline): MNHEY, SMNVEV (reference sequence). V was clipped by 4 bases and J by 5 bases; unmatched bases: 6. This CDR3 has 14 amino acids. The CDR3 coding sequence is TGTGCCAGCAGTTCCGGACAGGGTTGGACTGAAGCTTTCTTT. Protein sequence: CASSSGQGWTEAFF.

This clonotype is a singleton in its sample. The chain joins TRBV15 to TRBJ1-2, with 8 bases lining up with TRBD1. The length of the CDR3 is 15 residues. The V gene's germline CDR1 is LNHNV and CDR2 YYDKDF (reference sequence). V trimming: 0 bases; J trimming: 5 bases; junction bases outside the gene matches: 5. DNA of the CDR3: TGTGCCACCAGCAGAGATCCAGGGGGCCGGTATGGCTACACCTTC. The encoded protein is CATSRDPGGRYGYTF.

This clonotype was recorded a few times. CDR3 nucleotides: TGTGCCATCAAAGAAGCGGGAGTTCACGAGCAGTACTTC. It specifies CAIKEAGVHEQYF. V is TRBV10-3 and J is TRBJ2-7; 8 bases are shared with TRBD2. The germline V gene has CDR1 ENHRY and CDR2 SYGVKD. The CDR3 sequence is 13 residues long. J was trimmed by 5 bases and V by 7 bases; bases with no gene match: 7.

J is TRBJ2-1 and V is TRBV28; 8 bases agree with TRBD2. The ends lost 3 bases at V and 9 bases at J; junction bases unmatched: 10. This CDR3 comprises 15 residues. In germline, CDR1 is MDHEN, CDR2 SYDVKM. The CDR3 is CASSFREGWGSEQFF. The CDR3 bases are TGTGCCAGCAGTTTCCGGGAGGGGTGGGGGTCTGAGCAGTTCTTC.

In its sample, this clonotype was seen a few times. This chain joins TRBV29-1 and TRBJ1-2, with 7 bases matching TRBD1. V lost 0 bases to trimming and J lost 6 bases; unmatched junction nucleotides: 7. The CDR3 is 14 amino acids. Per the germline V gene, CDR1 is SQVTM and CDR2 is ANQGSEA. CDR3 nucleotides: TGCAGCGTTGAAGATAACGGGACAGCGAATGGCTACACCTTC. Its protein product is CSVEDNGTANGYTF.

This chain links TRBV7-8 with TRBJ2-1; 12 bases are shared with TRBD2. CDR1 is SGHVS, CDR2 FQNEAQ, per germline. V shed 5 bases, J shed 7 bases, and the junction held 12 bases outside the gene matches. CDR3 length: 17 amino acids. CDR3 DNA sequence: TGTGCCAGCAGCCCGACTCTAGCGGGAGGGCCTCCTAATGAGCAGTTCTTC. Residues: CASSPTLAGGPPNEQFF.